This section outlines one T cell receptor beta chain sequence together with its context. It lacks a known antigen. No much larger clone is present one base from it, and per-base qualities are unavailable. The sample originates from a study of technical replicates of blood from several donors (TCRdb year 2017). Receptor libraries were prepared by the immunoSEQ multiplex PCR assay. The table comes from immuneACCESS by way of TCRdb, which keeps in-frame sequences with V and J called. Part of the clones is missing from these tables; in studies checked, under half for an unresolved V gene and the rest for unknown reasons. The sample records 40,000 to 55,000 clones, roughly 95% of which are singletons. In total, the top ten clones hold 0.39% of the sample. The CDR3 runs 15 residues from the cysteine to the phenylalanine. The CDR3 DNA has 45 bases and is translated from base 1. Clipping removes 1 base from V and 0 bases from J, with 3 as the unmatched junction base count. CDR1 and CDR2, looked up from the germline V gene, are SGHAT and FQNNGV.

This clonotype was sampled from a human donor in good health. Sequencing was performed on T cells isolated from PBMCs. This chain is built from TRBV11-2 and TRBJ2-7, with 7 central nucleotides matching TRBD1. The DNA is TGTGCCAGCAGCTTAGCGGGACAGCGCTCCTACGAGCAGTACTTC. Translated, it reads CASSLAGQRSYEQYF.